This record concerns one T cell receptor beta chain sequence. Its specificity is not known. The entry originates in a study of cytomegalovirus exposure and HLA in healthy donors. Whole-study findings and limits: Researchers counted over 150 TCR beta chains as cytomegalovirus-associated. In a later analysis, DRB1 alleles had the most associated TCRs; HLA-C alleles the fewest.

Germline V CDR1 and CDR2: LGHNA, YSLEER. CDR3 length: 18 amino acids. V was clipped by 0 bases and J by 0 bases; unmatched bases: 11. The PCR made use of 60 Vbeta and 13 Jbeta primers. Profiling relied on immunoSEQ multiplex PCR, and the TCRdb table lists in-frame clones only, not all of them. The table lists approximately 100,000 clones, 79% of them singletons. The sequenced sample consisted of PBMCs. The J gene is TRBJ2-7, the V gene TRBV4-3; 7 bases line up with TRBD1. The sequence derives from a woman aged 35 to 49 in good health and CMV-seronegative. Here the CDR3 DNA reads TGCGCCAGCAGCCAAGACTTAGTAACAGGGGCCGCCTCCTACGAGCAGTACTTC. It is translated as CASSQDLVTGAASYEQYF.